This TCR beta chain appears in the sequencing data of a study of T cell responses to AZD1222 COVID-19 vaccine. The overall study: Both about-4-week and about-12-week second-dose recipients were combined. Regarding the study as a whole: Seropositive AZD1222 recipients at baseline numbered only five or six.

A word on this clone: The target antigen is unknown.

Sequencing was performed with immunoSEQ multiplex PCR; in TCRdb, only in-frame clones are kept and a portion is missing. The sample lists 150,000 to 200,000 clones, about 93% occurring once. Germline lookup yields CDR1 MNHEY and CDR2 SVGAGI. The CDR3 totals 13 residues. V lost 6 bases and J lost 3; bases outside the gene matches: 2. This chain joins TRBV6-5 and TRBJ1-5; the match to TRBD1 covers 7 bases. This specimen consisted of peripheral blood, obtained on day 0 of AZD1222 vaccination. The receptor was derived from an adult in good health. The CDR3: CASRGQLNQPQHF. The CDR3 coding sequence is TGTGCCAGCAGGGGACAGCTCAATCAGCCCCAGCATTTT.